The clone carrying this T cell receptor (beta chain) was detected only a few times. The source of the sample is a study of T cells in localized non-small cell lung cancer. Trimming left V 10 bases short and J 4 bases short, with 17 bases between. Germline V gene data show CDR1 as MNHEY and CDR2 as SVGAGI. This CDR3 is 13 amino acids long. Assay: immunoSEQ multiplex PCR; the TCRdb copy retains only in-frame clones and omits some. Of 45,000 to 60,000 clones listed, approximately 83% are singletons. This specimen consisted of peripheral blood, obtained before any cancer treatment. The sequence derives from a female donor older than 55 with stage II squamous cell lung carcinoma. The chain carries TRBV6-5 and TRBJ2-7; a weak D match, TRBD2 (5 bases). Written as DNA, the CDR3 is TGTGCCACTCGGTCTGGGTCGGGATACGAGCAGTACTTC. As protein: CATRSGSGYEQYF.